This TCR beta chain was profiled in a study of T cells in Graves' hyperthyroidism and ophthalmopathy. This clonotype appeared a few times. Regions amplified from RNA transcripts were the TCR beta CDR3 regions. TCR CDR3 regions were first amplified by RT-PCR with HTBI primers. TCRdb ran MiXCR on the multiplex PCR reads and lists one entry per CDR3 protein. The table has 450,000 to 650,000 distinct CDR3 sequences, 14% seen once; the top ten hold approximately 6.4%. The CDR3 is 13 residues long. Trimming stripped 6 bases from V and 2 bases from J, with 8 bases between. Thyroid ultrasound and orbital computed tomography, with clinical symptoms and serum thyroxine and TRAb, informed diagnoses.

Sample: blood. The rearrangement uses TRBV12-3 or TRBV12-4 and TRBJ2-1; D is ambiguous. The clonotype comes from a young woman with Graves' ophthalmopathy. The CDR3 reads CASRRNPYNEQFF. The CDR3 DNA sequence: TGTGCCAGCAGGAGAAATCCCTACAATGAGCAGTTCTTC.